This TCR beta chain originates from a study of Tregs in tolerant kidney transplant recipients. Trimming removed 9 bases at V and 2 bases at J, with 7 bases between. CDR3 length: 11 residues. Germline-derived CDR1 and CDR2 are SGHNT and YYREEE (reference sequence). As to this clone: The antigen is unknown. The CDR3 end falls 3 residues outside the read, so it is completed with the germline J gene.

Study-level results: Antigen-driven expansion was suggested because donor-specific Tregs expanded more than all Tregs in tolerant patients. The most relevant donor-specific Treg TCRbeta repertoire apparently came from expansion with activated donor B cells. Validation in larger populations is needed because few patients were studied.

Unstimulated regulatory T cells (CD4+CD25+CD127-), CD4+CD25- non-regulatory cells, CD4 and CD8 cells were FACS-sorted from thawed PBMCs. Sequencing used immunoSEQ multiplex PCR; TCRdb keeps in-frame clones, though not all of them. The table gives about 30,000 clones; the top ten clones make up 13% to 15% of it. The input for sequencing was CD8+ T cells from blood, taken before the transplant. The receptor was derived from a human donor who received a combined kidney and bone marrow transplant. The chain recombines TRBV5-4 with TRBJ2-3; D is unresolved. CDR3 DNA (partial): TGTGCCACCCAGATCACAGATACG. Its translation is CATQITDT. The full CDR3 protein reads CATQITDTQYF.